This T cell receptor (beta chain) is from a study of blood T cell repertoires in COVID-19. Study-wide context: Sources were T cells, B-cell-depleted T cells, or PBMCs; the material itself was cDNA or gDNA.

Trimming took 4 bases from V and 4 from J, leaving 14 bases between them. The germline CDR1 and CDR2 sequences are MNHNY and SVGAGI (reference sequence). The CDR3 has 15 residues. The protocol was immunoSEQ multiplex PCR, while the TCRdb copy is restricted to in-frame clones and leaves out a portion. The sample yields 150,000 to 250,000 clones, approximately 80% seen once. Sample: peripheral blood. The V gene is TRBV6-6, the J gene TRBJ1-3; no definite D call. This clonotype originated in a human donor with acute or convalescent COVID-19. The donor label of this sample is uncertain. CDR3 residues: CASSSAGGSGNTIYF. The CDR3 nucleotides are TGTGCCAGCAGTTCGGCTGGAGGGTCGGGAAACACCATATATTTT.